The 14 T cell receptor beta chains listed next were all sequenced from one sample in a study of Graves' ophthalmopathy and Graves' hyperthyroidism. Amplified TCR beta CDR3 regions were obtained using RNA transcripts as template. Amplification began with first-round RT-PCR using HTBI primers, then second-round multiplex PCR was performed. TCRdb re-derived calls from the multiplex PCR reads in MiXCR, one entry per CDR3 protein. The repertoire holds about 240,000 distinct CDR3 sequences, with around 50% as singletons. The sequencing input was peripheral blood. These receptors originate from an adult man with Graves' ophthalmopathy.

This chain connects TRBV5-6 to TRBJ1-4, with 8 bases aligning to TRBD1. The germline V gene has CDR1 SGHDT and CDR2 YYEEEE. The V and J ends lost 4 bases and 8 bases, in that order; junction bases with no gene match: 4. The CDR3 is made up of 13 amino acids. The CDR3 bases are TGTGCCAGCAGCGAGGACAGGGTCGAAAAACTGTTTTTT. Translating it yields CASSEDRVEKLFF. The full variable domain, its missing parts supplied by reference TRBV5-6 and TRBJ1-4, is DAGVTQSPTHLIKTRGQQVTLRCSPKSGHDTVSWYQQALGQGPQFIFQYYEEEERQRGNFPDRFSGHQFPNYSSELNVNALLLGDSALYLCASSEDRVEKLFFGSGTQLSVL.

This clonotype was observed at least ten times. This chain connects TRBV10-3 to TRBJ1-1; D remains ambiguous. Germline V gives CDR1 ENHRY, CDR2 SYGVKD. V lost 2 bases, J lost 4 bases, and 5 bases lay in between. The CDR3 spans 12 residues. The DNA for the CDR3 is TGTGCCATCAGTGAGGGATTCACTGAAGCTTTCTTT. Residues: CAISEGFTEAFF.

A remark on this clonotype: With a much larger clone just one base away, this may be a read error. The chain carries TRBV7-2 and TRBJ2-2; D perhaps matches TRBD2 (5 bases). There are 14 residues in the CDR3. Germline V lookup: CDR1 SGHTA, CDR2 FQGNSA. The CDR3 loop is CASRVTTNTGELLF. The CDR3 nucleotides read TGTGCCAGCAGAGTAACCACGAACACCGGGGAGCTGTTGTTT.

The chain recombines TRBV15 with TRBJ2-7, with unresolved D. The CDR3 totals 12 residues. The germline CDR1 and CDR2 sequences are LNHNV and YYDKDF (reference sequence). Trimming stripped 0 bases from V and 9 bases from J, with 9 bases between. CDR3 in amino acids: CATSRESSGQYF. The CDR3 nucleotides read TGTGCCACCAGCAGAGAGTCTTCGGGGCAGTACTTC.

The chain joins TRBV5-1 to TRBJ2-6; D uncertain. V was cut by 5 bases and J by 0 bases, with 6 bases left in between. Looked up from germline, CDR1 is SGHRS and CDR2 is YFSETQ. This CDR3 is built from 14 residues. This chain's CDR3 is CASSGPSGANVLTF. The CDR3 nucleotides are TGCGCCAGCAGTGGGCCCTCTGGGGCCAACGTCCTGACTTTC. The whole variable domain, remainder taken from reference TRBV5-1 and TRBJ2-6, is KAGVTQTPRYLIKTRGQQVTLSCSPISGHRSVSWYQQTPGQGLQFLFEYFSETQRNKGNFPGRFSGRQFSNSRSEMNVSTLELGDSALYLCASSGPSGANVLTFGAGSRLTVL.

The rearrangement joins TRBV7-2 to TRBJ1-2; D is ambiguous. The CDR3 loop spans 14 amino acids. CDR1 and CDR2 from the germline V gene are SGHTA and FQGNSA. The V end was cut by 1 base, the J end by 2 bases, with 8 bases between. CDR3 loop: CASSLGTENYGYTF. DNA for the CDR3: TGTGCCAGCAGCTTAGGGACCGAAAACTATGGCTACACCTTC.

This clonotype showed up just a few times. V gene TRBV29-1 combines with J gene TRBJ1-2; a weak D match, TRBD1 (6 bases). The CDR3 has 13 residues. The germline gives CDR1 SQVTM, CDR2 ANQGSEA. V was shortened by 4 bases and J by 4 bases, with 13 bases between the two germline ends. CDR3 in amino acids: CSVGRDIGYGYTF. Written as DNA, the CDR3 is TGCAGCGTTGGCAGGGACATTGGCTATGGCTACACCTTC.

The rearrangement links TRBV2 to TRBJ2-7; 7 bases agree with TRBD1. The V segment lost 5 bases and the J segment 0 bases; nucleotides outside the gene matches: 7. Germline V gene lookup returns CDR1 SNHLY and CDR2 FYNNEI. This CDR3 is 15 amino acids long. For the CDR3, the DNA is TGTGCCAGCAGTTACTCCTCAGGGGGCTCCTACGAGCAGTACTTC. Amino acids: CASSYSSGGSYEQYF. Full variable domain (remainder filled in from reference TRBV2 and TRBJ2-7): EPEVTQTPSHQVTQMGQEVILRCVPISNHLYFYWYRQILGQKVEFLVSFYNNEISEKSEIFDDQFSVERPDGSNFTLKIRSTKLEDSAMYFCASSYSSGGSYEQYFGPGTRLTVT.

This sequence joins TRBV19 and TRBJ1-2, with 8 bases aligning to TRBD1. The CDR3 is 15 amino acids. Germline trimming cut 7 bases from V and 4 bases from J; bases unmatched to any gene: 11. The germline V gene has CDR1 LNHDA and CDR2 SQIVND (reference sequence). This chain's CDR3 is CASTQGANILYGYTF. The CDR3 DNA sequence: TGTGCCAGTACGCAGGGGGCTAACATACTCTATGGCTACACCTTC.

This CDR3 reads CASSLWDTEAFF. In DNA, the CDR3 is TGTGCCAGCAGCTTGTGGGACACTGAAGCTTTCTTT. V gene TRBV5-6 combines with J gene TRBJ1-1; D unresolved. The CDR3 consists of 12 residues. V was clipped by 1 base and J by 3 bases, with 4 bases between them. Germline loops: CDR1 SGHDT, CDR2 YYEEEE.

The V gene is TRBV7-9, the J gene TRBJ1-1; D call uncertain. This CDR3 region has 16 residues. V was pared by 4 bases and J by 8 bases, with 23 bases between. Germline V CDR1 and CDR2: SEHNR, FQNEAQ (reference sequence). The CDR3 DNA reads as TGTGCCAGCAGCTCAACAAGTCCGGGAGGAACTAACGAAGCTTTCTTT. Encoded protein: CASSSTSPGGTNEAFF.

V usage is TRBV7-6 and J usage is TRBJ2-5; TRBD2 matches 7 bases. From germline, CDR1 is SGHVS and CDR2 FNYEAQ. V lost 5 bases, J lost 2 bases, and 5 bases stayed unmatched. The CDR3 loop spans 14 amino acids. The CDR3 sequence: CASSVTSVQETQYF. As DNA, the CDR3 is TGTGCCAGCAGCGTTACTAGCGTTCAAGAGACCCAGTACTTC.

Details on this clonotype: Compared with germline, one end of the junction differs, possibly owing to a read error. V and J are TRBV10-3 and TRBJ1-2, with 9 bases that match TRBD1. The CDR3 length is 14 residues. The germline CDR1 and CDR2 sequences are ENHRY and SYGVKD. This CDR3 is CASSYGTGNYGYTF. The DNA for the CDR3 is TGTGCCAGCAGTTACGGGACAGGGAACTATGGCTACACCTTC.

The sample holds a few counts of this clonotype. V is TRBV10-3 and J is TRBJ1-1, with 8 positions matching TRBD1. Germline V CDR1 and CDR2: ENHRY, SYGVKD. This CDR3 is 12 amino acids long. The trim removed 6 bases at V and 8 bases at J, leaving 5 bases unmatched. This chain's CDR3 is CAIRPTGGEAFF. CDR3 sequence (DNA): TGTGCCATCAGGCCCACAGGGGGAGAAGCTTTCTTT.